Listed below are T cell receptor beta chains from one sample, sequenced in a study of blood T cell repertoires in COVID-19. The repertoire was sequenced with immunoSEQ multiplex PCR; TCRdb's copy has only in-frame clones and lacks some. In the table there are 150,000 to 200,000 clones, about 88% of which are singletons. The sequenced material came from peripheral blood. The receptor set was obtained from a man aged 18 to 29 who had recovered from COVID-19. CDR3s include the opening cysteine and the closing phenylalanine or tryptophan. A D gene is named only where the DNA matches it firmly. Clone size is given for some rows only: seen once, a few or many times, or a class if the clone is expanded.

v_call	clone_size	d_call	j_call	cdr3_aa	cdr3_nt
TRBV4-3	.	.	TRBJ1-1	CASSQDGSGWGGVGTEAFF	TGCGCCAGCAGCCAAGACGGATCAGGGTGGGGGGGGGTAGGCACTGAAGCTTTCTTT
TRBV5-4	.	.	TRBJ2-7	CASSLITKTHSGSYEQYF	TGTGCCAGCAGCTTAATAACAAAAACGCACAGTGGGTCCTACGAGCAGTACTTC
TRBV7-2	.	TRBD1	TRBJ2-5	CASSSRDRQETQYF	TGTGCCAGCAGCTCACGGGACAGACAAGAGACCCAGTACTTC
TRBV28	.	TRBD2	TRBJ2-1	CASTTPSGRGYNEQFF	TGTGCCAGCACCACCCCGAGCGGGAGGGGCTACAATGAGCAGTTCTTC
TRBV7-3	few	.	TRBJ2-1	CASSRGSYNEQFF	TGTGCCAGCAGCAGGGGGTCCTACAATGAGCAGTTCTTC
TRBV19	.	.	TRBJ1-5	CASSIADRNQPQHF	TGTGCCAGTAGTATCGCCGACAGGAATCAGCCCCAGCATTTT
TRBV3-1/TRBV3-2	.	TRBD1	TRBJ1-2	CASSQINLTGYGYTF	TGTGCCAGCAGCCAAATAAATCTGACAGGGTATGGCTACACCTTC
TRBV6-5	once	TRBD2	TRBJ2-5	CASSTFGSGLETQYF	TGTGCCAGCAGTACTTTCGGTAGCGGGCTGGAGACCCAGTACTTC
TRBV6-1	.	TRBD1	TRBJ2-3	CASRTGERGTDTQYF	TGTGCCAGCAGAACAGGGGAGAGGGGCACAGATACGCAGTATTTT
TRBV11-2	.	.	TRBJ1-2	CASSPTFYGYTF	TGTGCCAGCAGCCCTACCTTTTATGGCTACACCTTC
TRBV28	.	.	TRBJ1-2	CASTATGLFYGYTF	TGTGCCAGCACCGCGACAGGCCTTTTCTATGGCTACACCTTC
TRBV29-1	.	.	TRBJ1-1	CSVDRAMGAEAFF	TGCAGCGTTGATAGGGCTATGGGAGCTGAAGCTTTCTTT
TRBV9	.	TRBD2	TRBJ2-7	CASSARESSGSYEQYF	TGTGCCAGCAGCGCCCGGGAGTCTAGCGGGAGCTACGAGCAGTACTTC
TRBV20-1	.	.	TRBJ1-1	CSASWQKNTEAFF	TGCAGTGCTAGTTGGCAGAAGAACACTGAAGCTTTCTTT
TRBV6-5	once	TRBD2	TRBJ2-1	CASRTSGRTYNEQFF	TGTGCCAGCAGGACTAGCGGGAGGACCTACAATGAGCAGTTCTTC
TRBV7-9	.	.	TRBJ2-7	CASSLDPQLRYEQYF	TGTGCCAGCAGCCTTGACCCACAGCTGCGTTACGAGCAGTACTTC
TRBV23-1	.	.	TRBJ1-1	CASRWAFEAFF	TGCGCCAGCAGGTGGGCTTTCGAAGCTTTCTTT
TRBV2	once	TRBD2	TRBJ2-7	CASSSSGGSYEQYF	TGTGCCAGCAGTTCTAGCGGGGGGTCCTACGAGCAGTACTTC
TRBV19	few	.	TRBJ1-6	CATRGSSYNSPLHF	TGTGCCACAAGGGGTAGTTCCTATAATTCACCCCTCCACTTT
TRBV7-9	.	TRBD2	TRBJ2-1	CASSHSSGRHNEQFF	TGTGCCAGCAGCCATTCTAGCGGGAGACACAATGAGCAGTTCTTC
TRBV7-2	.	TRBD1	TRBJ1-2	CASSLHDRVPNYGYTF	TGTGCCAGCAGCCTACACGACAGGGTCCCAAACTATGGCTACACCTTC
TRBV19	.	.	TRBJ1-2	CASSPSSGLNNYGYTF	TGTGCCAGTAGTCCCTCCTCAGGGTTAAACAACTATGGCTACACCTTC
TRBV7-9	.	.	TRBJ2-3	CASSFGQTRTQYF	TGTGCCAGCAGCTTCGGACAGACCAGAACGCAGTATTTT
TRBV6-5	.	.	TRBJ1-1	CASSLGGAPEAFF	TGTGCCAGCAGCCTCGGGGGGGCTCCTGAAGCTTTCTTT
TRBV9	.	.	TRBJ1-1	CASSFQGSTEAFF	TGTGCCAGCAGCTTCCAAGGGAGCACTGAAGCTTTCTTT
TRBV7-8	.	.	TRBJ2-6	CASSLNPGRSGANVLTF	TGTGCCAGCAGCTTAAATCCGGGTCGCTCTGGGGCCAACGTCCTGACTTTC
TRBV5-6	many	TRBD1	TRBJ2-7	CARGRGTAYEQYF	TGTGCCCGGGGCCGTGGGACAGCCTACGAGCAGTACTTC
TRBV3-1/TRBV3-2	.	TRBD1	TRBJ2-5	CASSPPGTGQETQYF	TGTGCCAGCAGCCCTCCCGGGACAGGACAAGAGACCCAGTACTTC
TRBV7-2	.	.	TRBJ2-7	CASSLGGTRETGMYEQYF	TGTGCCAGCAGCTTAGGGGGCACCCGGGAGACAGGGATGTACGAGCAGTACTTC
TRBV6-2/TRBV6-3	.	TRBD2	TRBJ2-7	CASSYRAGGSEQYF	TGTGCCAGCAGTTACCGTGCGGGAGGGAGCGAGCAGTACTTC
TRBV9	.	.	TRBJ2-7	CASSVAPGELGYEQYF	TGTGCCAGCAGCGTAGCCCCAGGGGAGCTTGGATACGAGCAGTACTTC
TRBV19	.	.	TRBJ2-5	CASSITGLAGQETQYF	TGTGCCAGTAGTATTACAGGGCTGGCAGGCCAAGAGACCCAGTACTTC
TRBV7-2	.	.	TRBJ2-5	CASSLDRVETQYF	TGTGCCAGCAGCTTAGACAGGGTTGAGACCCAGTACTTC
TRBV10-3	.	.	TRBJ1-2	CAISETGLGNYGYTF	TGTGCCATCAGTGAGACGGGTTTAGGTAACTATGGCTACACCTTC
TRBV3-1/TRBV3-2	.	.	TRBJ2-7	CASSQEAMFGGAQTIRSYEQYF	TGTGCCAGCAGCCAAGAGGCAATGTTTGGGGGGGCCCAAACTATCCGCTCCTACGAGCAGTACTTC
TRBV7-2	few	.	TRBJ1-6	CASSFENSPLHF	TGTGCCAGCAGTTTTGAGAATTCACCCCTCCACTTT
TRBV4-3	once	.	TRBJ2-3	CASSHAWGDTDTQYF	TGCGCCAGCAGCCATGCCTGGGGGGACACAGATACGCAGTATTTT
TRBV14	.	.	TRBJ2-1	CASSPLYGDSYNEQFF	TGTGCCAGCAGCCCCCTTTACGGGGACTCCTACAATGAGCAGTTCTTC
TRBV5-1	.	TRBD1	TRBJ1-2	CASSLDRGHYGYTF	TGCGCCAGCAGCTTGGACAGGGGGCACTATGGCTACACCTTC
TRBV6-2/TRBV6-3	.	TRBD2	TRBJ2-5	CASSYSIGGRLQETQYF	TGTGCCAGCAGTTACTCGATTGGCGGGAGGCTACAAGAGACCCAGTACTTC
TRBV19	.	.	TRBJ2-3	CASSRLEAQYF	TGTGCCAGTAGTAGATTGGAGGCGCAGTATTTT